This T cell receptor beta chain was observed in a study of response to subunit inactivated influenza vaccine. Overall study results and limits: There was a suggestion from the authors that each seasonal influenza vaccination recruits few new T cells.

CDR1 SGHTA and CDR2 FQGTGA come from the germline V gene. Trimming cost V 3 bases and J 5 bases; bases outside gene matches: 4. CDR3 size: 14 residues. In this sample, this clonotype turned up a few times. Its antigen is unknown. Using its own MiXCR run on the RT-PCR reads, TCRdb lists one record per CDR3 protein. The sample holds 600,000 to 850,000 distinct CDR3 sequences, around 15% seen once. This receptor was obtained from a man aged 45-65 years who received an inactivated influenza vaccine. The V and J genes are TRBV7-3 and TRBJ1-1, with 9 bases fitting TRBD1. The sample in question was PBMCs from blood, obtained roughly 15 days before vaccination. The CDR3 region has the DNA TGTGCCAGCAGCTTCGGACAGGGGCGGACTGAAGCTTTCTTT. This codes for CASSFGQGRTEAFF.